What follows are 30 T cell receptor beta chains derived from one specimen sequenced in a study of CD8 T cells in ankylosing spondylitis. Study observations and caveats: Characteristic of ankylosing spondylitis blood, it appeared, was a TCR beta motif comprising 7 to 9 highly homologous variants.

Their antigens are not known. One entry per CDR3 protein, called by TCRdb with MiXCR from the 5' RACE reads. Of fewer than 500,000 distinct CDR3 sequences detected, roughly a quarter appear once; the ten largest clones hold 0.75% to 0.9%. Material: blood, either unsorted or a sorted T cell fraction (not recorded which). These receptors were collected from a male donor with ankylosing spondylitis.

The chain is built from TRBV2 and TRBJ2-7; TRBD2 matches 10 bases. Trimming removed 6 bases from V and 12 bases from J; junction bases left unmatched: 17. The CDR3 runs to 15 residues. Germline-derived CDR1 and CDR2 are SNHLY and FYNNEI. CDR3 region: CASSSDRAGGDPRYF. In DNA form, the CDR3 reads TGTGCCAGCAGCTCAGACAGAGCGGGAGGGGATCCTCGGTACTTC.

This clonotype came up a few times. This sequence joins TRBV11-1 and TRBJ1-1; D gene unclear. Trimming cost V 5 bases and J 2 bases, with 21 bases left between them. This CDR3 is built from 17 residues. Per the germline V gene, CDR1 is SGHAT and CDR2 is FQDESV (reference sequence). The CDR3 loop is CASSPNLGGSANTEAFF. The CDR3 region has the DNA TGTGCCAGCAGCCCCAACCTCGGAGGTTCCGCAAACACTGAAGCTTTCTTT.

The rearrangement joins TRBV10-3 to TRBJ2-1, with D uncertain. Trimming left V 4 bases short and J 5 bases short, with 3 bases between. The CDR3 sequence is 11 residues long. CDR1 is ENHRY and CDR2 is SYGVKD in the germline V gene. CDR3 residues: CAISGDNEQFF. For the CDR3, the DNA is TGTGCCATCAGTGGGGACAATGAGCAGTTCTTC.

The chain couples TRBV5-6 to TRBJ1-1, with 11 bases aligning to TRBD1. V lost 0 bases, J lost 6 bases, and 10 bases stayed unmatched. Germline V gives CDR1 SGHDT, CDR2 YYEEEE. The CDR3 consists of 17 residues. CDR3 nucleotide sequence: TGTGCCAGCAGCTTGGGGGACAGGGGGACCCGATGGGCTGAAGCTTTCTTT. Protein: CASSLGDRGTRWAEAFF.

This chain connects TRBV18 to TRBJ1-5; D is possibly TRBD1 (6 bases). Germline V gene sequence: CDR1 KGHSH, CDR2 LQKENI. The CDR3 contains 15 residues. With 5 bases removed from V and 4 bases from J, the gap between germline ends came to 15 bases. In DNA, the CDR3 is TGTGCCAGCTCATCACAGGGAGGGCAAAATCAGCCCCAGCATTTT. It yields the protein CASSSQGGQNQPQHF. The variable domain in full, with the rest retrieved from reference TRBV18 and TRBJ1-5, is NAGVMQNPRHLVRRRGQEARLRCSPMKGHSHVYWYRQLPEEGLKFMVYLQKENIIDESGMPKERFSAEFPKEGPSILRIQQVVRGDSAAYFCASSSQGGQNQPQHFGDGTRLSIL.

The CDR3 spells CASSRRPTGATEAFF. CDR3 coding DNA: TGTGCCAGCAGCCGTCGACCGACAGGGGCGACTGAAGCTTTCTTT. This chain connects TRBV12-3 or TRBV12-4 to TRBJ1-1, with TRBD1 identical over 8 bases. This CDR3 region has 15 residues. V was pared by 6 bases and J by 5 bases, with 11 bases of the junction left unmatched.

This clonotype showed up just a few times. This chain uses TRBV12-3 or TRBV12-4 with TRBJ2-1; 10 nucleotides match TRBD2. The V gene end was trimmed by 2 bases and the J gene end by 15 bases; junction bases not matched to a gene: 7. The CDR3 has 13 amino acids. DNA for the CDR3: TGTGCCAGCAGTTTACTGCAGCGGGGGGGTTGGTTCTTC. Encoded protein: CASSLLQRGGWFF.

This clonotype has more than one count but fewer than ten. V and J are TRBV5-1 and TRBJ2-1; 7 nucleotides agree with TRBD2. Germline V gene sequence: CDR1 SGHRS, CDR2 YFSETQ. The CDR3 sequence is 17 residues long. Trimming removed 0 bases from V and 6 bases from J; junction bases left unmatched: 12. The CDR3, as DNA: TGCGCCAGCAGCTTGGGTTCTAGCGGTTTTAACAGCAATGAGCAGTTCTTC. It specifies CASSLGSSGFNSNEQFF.

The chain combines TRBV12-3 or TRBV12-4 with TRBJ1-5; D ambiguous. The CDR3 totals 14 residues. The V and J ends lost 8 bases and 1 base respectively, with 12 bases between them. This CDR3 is CASGPRASNQPQHF. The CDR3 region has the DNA TGTGCCAGCGGGCCGAGGGCCAGCAATCAGCCCCAGCATTTT.

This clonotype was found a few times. CDR3 nucleotide sequence: TGTGCCACCAGTGATTCATCTAGCACAGATACGCAGTATTTT. This codes for CATSDSSSTDTQYF. The V and J genes are TRBV24-1 and TRBJ2-3; no clear D. The CDR3 has 14 amino acids. Germline V gene sequence: CDR1 KGHDR, CDR2 SFDVKD. V shed 2 bases and J shed 0 bases, with 5 bases lying between them.

The chain's CDR3 is CASSRNPADYGYTF. The CDR3 nucleotides read TGCGCCAGCAGTCGAAACCCTGCTGACTATGGCTACACCTTC. The chain is built from TRBV10-2 and TRBJ1-2; D gene ambiguous. The CDR3 extends over 14 amino acids. Germline V gives CDR1 WSHSY, CDR2 SAAADI. Trimming removed 5 bases from V and 3 bases from J, with 13 bases in between.

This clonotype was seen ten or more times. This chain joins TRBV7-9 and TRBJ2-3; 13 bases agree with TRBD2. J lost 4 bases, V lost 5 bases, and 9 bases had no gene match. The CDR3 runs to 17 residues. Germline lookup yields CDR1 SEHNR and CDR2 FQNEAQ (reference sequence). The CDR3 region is CASSRGLAGVGPDTQYF. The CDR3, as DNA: TGTGCCAGCAGCCGAGGACTAGCGGGAGTCGGCCCAGATACGCAGTATTTT.

CDR3 loop: CSGLISGANVLTF. CDR3 bases: TGCAGTGGGTTGATCTCTGGGGCCAACGTCCTGACTTTC. V gene TRBV20-1 combines with J gene TRBJ2-6; D remains unclear. V lost 7 bases, J lost 0 bases, and 7 bases lay in between. CDR1 DFQATT and CDR2 SNEGSKA come from the germline V gene (reference sequence). There are 13 residues in the CDR3.

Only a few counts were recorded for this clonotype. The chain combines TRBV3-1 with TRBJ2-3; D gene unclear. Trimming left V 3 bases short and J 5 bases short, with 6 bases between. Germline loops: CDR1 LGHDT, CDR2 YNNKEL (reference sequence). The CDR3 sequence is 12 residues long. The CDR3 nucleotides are TGTGCCAGCAGCCACCGCATAGATACGCAGTATTTT. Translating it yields CASSHRIDTQYF.

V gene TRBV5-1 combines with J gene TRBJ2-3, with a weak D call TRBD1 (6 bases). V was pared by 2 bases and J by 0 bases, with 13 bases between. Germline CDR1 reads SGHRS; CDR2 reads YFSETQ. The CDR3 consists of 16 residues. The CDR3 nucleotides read TGCGCCAGCAGCTTCGGGCGGACAGCCAGCACAGATACGCAGTATTTT. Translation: CASSFGRTASTDTQYF. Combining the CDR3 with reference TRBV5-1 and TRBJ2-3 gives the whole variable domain KAGVTQTPRYLIKTRGQQVTLSCSPISGHRSVSWYQQTPGQGLQFLFEYFSETQRNKGNFPGRFSGRQFSNSRSEMNVSTLELGDSALYLCASSFGRTASTDTQYFGPGTRLTVL.

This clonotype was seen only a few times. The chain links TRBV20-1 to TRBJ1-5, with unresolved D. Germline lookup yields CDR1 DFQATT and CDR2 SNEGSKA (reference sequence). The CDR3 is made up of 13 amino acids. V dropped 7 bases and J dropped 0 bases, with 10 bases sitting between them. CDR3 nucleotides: TGCAGTGGGCAGCCTTATAGCAATCAGCCCCAGCATTTT. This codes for CSGQPYSNQPQHF.

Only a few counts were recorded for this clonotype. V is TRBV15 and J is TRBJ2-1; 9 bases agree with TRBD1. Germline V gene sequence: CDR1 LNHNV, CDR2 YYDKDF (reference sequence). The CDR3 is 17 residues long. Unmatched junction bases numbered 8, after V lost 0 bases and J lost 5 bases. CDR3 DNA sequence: TGTGCCACCAGCAGAGACCTCCCGGGACAGGGTCACAATGAGCAGTTCTTC. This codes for CATSRDLPGQGHNEQFF. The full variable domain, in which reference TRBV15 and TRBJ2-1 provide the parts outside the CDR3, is DAMVIQNPRYQVTQFGKPVTLSCSQTLNHNVMYWYQQKSSQAPKLLFHYYDKDFNNEADTPDNFQSRRPNTSFCFLDIRSPGLGDTAMYLCATSRDLPGQGHNEQFFGPGTRLTVL.

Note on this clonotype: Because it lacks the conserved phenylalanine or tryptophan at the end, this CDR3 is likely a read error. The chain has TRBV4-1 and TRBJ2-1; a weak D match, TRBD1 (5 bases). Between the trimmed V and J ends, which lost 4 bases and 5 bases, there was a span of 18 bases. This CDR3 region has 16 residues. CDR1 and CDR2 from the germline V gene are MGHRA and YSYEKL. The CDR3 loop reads CASSPPLGLPDNEQFL. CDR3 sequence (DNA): TGCGCCAGCAGCCCCCCCCTGGGGCTTCCTGACAATGAGCAGTTCTTA.

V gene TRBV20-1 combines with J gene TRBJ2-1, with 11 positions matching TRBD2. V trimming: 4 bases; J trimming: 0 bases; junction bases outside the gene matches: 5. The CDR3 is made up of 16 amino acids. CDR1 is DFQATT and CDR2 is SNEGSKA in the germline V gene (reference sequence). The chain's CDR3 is CSANPGLAASYNEQFF. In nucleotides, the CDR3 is TGCAGTGCTAACCCGGGACTAGCGGCCTCCTACAATGAGCAGTTCTTC.

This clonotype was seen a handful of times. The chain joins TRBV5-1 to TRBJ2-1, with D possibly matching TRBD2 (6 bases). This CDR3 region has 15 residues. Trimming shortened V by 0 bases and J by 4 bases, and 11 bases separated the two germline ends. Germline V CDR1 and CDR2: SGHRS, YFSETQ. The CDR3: CASSLVVAEYNEQFF. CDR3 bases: TGCGCCAGCAGCTTGGTGGTAGCGGAGTACAATGAGCAGTTCTTC.

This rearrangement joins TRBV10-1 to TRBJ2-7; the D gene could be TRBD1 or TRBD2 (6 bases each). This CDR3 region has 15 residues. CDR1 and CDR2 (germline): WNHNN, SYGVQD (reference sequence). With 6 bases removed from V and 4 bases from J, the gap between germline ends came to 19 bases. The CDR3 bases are TGCGCCAGCAGGCCCCTGAGGGGGGTCTCGTACGAGCAGTACGTC. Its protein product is CASRPLRGVSYEQYV.

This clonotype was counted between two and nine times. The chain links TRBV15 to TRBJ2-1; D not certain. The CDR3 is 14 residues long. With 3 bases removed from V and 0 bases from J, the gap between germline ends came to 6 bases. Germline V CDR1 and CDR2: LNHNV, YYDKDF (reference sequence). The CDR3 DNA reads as TGTGCCACCAGCAGGATGAGCTCCTACAATGAGCAGTTCTTC. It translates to CATSRMSSYNEQFF.

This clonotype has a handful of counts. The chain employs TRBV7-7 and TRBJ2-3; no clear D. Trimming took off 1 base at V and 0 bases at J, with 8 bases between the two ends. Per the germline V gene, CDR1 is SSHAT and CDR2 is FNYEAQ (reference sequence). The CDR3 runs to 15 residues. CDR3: CASSLGQTSTDTQYF. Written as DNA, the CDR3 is TGTGCCAGCAGCTTAGGTCAAACAAGCACAGATACGCAGTATTTT. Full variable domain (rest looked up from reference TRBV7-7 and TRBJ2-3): GAGVSQSPRYKVTKRGQDVTLRCDPISSHATLYWYQQALGQGPEFLTYFNYEAQPDKSGLPSDRFSAERPEGSISTLTIQRTEQRDSAMYRCASSLGQTSTDTQYFGPGTRLTVL.

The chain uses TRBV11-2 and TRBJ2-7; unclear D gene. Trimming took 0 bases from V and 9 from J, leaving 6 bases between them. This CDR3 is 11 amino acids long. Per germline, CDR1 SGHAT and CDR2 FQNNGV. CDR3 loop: CASSLDLVQYF. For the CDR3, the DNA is TGTGCCAGCAGCTTAGACTTAGTGCAGTACTTC.

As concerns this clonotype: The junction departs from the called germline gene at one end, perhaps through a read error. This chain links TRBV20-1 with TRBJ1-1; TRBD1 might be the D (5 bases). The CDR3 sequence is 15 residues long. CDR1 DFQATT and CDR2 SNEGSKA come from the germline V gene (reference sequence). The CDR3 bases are TGCAGTGCTAGCGGGGGAGACCCCGCGAACACTGAAGTTTTCTTT. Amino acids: CSASGGDPANTEVFF.

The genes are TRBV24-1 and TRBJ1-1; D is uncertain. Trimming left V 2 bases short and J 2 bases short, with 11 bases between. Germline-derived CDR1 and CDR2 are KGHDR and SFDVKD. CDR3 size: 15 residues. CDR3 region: CATSDSDGYNTEAFF. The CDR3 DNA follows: TGTGCCACCAGTGATTCGGACGGATACAACACTGAAGCTTTCTTT.

The CDR3 sequence: CASRVDRGIYEQYF. The CDR3 DNA follows: TGTGCCAGCAGGGTGGACAGGGGGATCTACGAGCAGTACTTC. The V gene is TRBV27, the J gene TRBJ2-7; 10 bases are shared with TRBD1. Trimming at V came to 6 bases and at J to 3 bases, leaving 5 bases not matched to a gene. The CDR3 is made up of 14 amino acids. Germline lookup yields CDR1 MNHEY and CDR2 SMNVEV (reference sequence).

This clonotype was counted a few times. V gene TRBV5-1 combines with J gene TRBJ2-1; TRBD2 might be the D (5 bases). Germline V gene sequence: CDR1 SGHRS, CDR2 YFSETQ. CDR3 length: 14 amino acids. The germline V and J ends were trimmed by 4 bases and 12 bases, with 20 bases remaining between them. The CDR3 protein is CASSLPLGTSGQFF. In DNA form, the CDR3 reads TGCGCCAGCAGCCTCCCTCTGGGCACTAGTGGGCAGTTCTTC.

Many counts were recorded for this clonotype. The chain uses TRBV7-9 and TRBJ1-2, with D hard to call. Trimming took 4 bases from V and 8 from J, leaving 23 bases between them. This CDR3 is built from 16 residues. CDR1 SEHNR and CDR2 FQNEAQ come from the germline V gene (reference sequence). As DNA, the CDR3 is TGTGCCAGCAGCTCGCCACCTGGCAGGAGGGAGTGGGGCTACACCTTC. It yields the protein CASSSPPGRREWGYTF.

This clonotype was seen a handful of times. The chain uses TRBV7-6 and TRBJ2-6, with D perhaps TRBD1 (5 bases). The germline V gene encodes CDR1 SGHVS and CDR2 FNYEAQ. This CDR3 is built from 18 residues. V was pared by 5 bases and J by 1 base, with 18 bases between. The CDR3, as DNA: TGTGCCAGCAGCCGGAGCCAGGGATTCTCATCTGGGGCCAACGTCCTGACTTTC. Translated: CASSRSQGFSSGANVLTF.